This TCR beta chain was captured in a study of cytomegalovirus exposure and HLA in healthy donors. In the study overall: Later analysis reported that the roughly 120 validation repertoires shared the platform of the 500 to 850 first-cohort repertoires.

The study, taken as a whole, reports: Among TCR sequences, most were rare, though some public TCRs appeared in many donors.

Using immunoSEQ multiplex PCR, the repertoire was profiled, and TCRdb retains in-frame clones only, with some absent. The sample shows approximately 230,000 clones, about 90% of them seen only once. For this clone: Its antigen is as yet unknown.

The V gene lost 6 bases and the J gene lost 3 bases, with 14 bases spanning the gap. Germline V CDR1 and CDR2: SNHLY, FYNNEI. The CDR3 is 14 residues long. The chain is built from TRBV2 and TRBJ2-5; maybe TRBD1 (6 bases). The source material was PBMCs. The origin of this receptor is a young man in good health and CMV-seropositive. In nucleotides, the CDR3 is TGTGCCAGCAGACGCGAGCAGGGGAAAGAGACCCAGTACTTC. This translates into CASRREQGKETQYF. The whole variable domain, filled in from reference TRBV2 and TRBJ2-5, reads EPEVTQTPSHQVTQMGQEVILRCVPISNHLYFYWYRQILGQKVEFLVSFYNNEISEKSEIFDDQFSVERPDGSNFTLKIRSTKLEDSAMYFCASRREQGKETQYFGPGTRLLVL.